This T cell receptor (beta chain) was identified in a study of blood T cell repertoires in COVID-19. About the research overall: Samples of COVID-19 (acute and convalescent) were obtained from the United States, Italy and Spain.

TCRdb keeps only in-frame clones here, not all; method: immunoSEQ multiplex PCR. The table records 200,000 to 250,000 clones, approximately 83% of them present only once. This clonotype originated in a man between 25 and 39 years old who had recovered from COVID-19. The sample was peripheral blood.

The CDR3 is CASSDREETQYF. CDR3 sequence (DNA): TGTGCCAGCAGCGACAGGGAAGAGACCCAGTACTTC. The genes are TRBV6-2 or TRBV6-3 and TRBJ2-5, with TRBD1 matching 7 bases. V was clipped by 6 bases and J by 3 bases; unmatched bases: 1. From germline, CDR1 is MNHEY and CDR2 SVGEGT. The CDR3 is 12 amino acids.